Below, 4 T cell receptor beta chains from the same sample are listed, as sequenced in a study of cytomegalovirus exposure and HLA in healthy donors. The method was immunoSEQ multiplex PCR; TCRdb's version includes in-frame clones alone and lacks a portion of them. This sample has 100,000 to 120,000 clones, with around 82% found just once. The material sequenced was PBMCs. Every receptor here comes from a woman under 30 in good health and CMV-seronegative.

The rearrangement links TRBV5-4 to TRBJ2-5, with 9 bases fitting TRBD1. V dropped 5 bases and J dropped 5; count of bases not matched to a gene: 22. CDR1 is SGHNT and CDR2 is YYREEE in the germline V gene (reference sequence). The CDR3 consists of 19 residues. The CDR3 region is CASSGRDRDFGTIWETQYF. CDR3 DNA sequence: TGTGCCAGCAGTGGGCGGGACAGGGATTTCGGGACTATTTGGGAGACCCAGTACTTC.

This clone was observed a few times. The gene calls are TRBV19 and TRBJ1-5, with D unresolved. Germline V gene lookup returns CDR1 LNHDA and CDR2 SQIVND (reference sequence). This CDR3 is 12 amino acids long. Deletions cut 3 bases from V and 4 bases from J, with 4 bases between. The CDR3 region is CASSIENQPQHF. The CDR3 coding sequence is TGTGCCAGTAGTATCGAGAATCAGCCCCAGCATTTT.

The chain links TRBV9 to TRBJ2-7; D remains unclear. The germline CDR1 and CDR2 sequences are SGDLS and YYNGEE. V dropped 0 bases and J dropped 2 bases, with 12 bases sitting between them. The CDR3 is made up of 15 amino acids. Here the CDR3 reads CASSVGALPAYEQYF. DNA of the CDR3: TGTGCCAGCAGCGTAGGGGCCCTTCCCGCCTACGAGCAGTACTTC.

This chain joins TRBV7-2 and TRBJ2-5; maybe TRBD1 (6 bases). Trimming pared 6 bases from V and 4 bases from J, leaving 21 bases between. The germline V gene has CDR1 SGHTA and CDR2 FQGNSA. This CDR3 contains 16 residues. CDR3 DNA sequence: TGTGCCAGCAGTCCCACAGGGATGGCCCCTCCAGAGACCCAGTACTTC. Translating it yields CASSPTGMAPPETQYF.